This TCR beta chain was identified during a study of T cells expressing NK-cell markers. General study results and limits: Similarly, these clonotypes led the CD3+CD56-NKG2C+ fraction as well in several donors.

The CDR3 consists of 11 residues. Germline CDR1 and CDR2: SQVTM and ANQGSEA. Remarks on this clonotype: Its antigen is still unknown.

TCRdb reprocessed the 5' RACE reads and keeps a single row for each CDR3 protein, giving no DNA. Here the sample table reports 200,000 to 300,000 distinct CDR3 sequences. The gene calls are TRBV29-1 and TRBJ2-3. The receptor was derived from a woman aged 18 to 75 in good health. Sequenced: blood T cells: a sorted CD56 or NKG2C T cell subset, CD4+ or CD8+ T cells, or bulk PBMC T cells (not recorded which). The CDR3 reads CSSGSTDTQYF.